The sequence of this TCR beta chain was determined in a study of T cell changes during pregnancy in multiple sclerosis (dated by TCRdb to about 2019). A note on the overall study: Changes in the T cell repertoire over the course of pregnancy were examined in this study in women with multiple sclerosis.

For this clone: Its specific antigen is unknown. Base qualities are not provided; no much larger clone lies one nucleotide away.

Library prep was done by the immunoSEQ multiplex PCR assay. What TCRdb holds here is the immuneACCESS table cut down to in-frame rearrangements. Part of the clones is not present; checked against another copy, under half of the missing clones reflect an unresolved V gene, and the others are unexplained. The sample includes approximately 90,000 clones, with 91% observed a single time. Together, the top ten hold about 1.7% of the sample. Cut back by 7 bases and 0 bases, the V and J ends lie 25 bases apart. The CDR3 holds 19 amino acids from the cysteine to the phenylalanine. Of the read, only the CDR3 DNA is kept; its 57 bases are in frame from base 1. Via the germline V gene, CDR1 is MRHNA and CDR2 SNTAGT.

The sequences come from peripheral blood, collected after pregnancy. The chain links TRBV6-4 with TRBJ1-5; D gene: possibly TRBD1, on 5 matching bases. This sequence was found in a female donor in good health, enrolled as a control in a pregnancy study. The CDR3 reads CASIYTSAGVYYSNQPQHF. The sequence in DNA is TGTGCCAGCATCTATACCTCCGCGGGGGTTTATTATAGCAATCAGCCCCAGCATTTT.